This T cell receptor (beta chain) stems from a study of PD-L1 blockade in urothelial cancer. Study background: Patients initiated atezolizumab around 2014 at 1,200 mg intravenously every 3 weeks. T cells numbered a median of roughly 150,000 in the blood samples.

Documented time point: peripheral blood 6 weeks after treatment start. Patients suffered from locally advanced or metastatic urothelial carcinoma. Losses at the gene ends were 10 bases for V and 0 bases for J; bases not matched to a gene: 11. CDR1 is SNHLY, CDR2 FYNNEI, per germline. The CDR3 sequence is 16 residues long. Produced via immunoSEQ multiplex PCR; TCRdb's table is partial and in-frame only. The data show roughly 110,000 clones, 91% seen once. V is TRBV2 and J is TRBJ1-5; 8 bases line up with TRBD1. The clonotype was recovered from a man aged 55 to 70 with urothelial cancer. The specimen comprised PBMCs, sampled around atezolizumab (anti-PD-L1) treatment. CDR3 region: CATREDRAYSNQPQHF. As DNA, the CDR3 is TGTGCCACCCGGGAGGACAGGGCGTATAGCAATCAGCCCCAGCATTTT.